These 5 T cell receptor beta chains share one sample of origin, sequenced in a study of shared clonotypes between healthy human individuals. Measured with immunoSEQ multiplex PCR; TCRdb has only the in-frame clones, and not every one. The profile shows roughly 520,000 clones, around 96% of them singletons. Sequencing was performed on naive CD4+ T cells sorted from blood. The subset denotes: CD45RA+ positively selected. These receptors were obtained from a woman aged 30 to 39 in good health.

CDR3 in amino acids: CASSPGLAGVVNEQFF. The CDR3 DNA reads TGTGCCAGCTCCCCGGGACTAGCGGGAGTGGTCAATGAGCAGTTCTTC. The chain employs TRBV18 and TRBJ2-1, with 14 bases aligning to TRBD2. CDR1 and CDR2 from the germline V gene are KGHSH and LQKENI. Trimming took 6 bases from V and 6 from J; bases not matched to a gene: 7. The CDR3 has 16 amino acids.

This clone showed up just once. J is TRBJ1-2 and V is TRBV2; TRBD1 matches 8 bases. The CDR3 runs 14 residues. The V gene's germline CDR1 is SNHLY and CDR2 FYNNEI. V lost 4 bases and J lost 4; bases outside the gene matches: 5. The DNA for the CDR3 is TGTGCCAGCAGTGTCGACAGGGGCTCCTATGGCTACACCTTC. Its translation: CASSVDRGSYGYTF.

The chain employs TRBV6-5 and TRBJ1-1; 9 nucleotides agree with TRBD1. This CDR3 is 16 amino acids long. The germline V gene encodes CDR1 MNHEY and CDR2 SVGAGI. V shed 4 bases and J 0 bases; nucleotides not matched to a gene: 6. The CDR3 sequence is CASSLDRGLLNTEAFF. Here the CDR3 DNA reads TGTGCCAGCAGTTTGGACAGGGGATTACTGAACACTGAAGCTTTCTTT.

In nucleotides, the CDR3 is TGTGCCAGCAGTGGGTTACAGGGTAAATTGACTGAAGCTTTCTTT. Its protein is CASSGLQGKLTEAFF. The chain links TRBV7-9 to TRBJ1-1, with a weak D call TRBD1 (6 bases). CDR1 and CDR2 (germline): SEHNR, FQNEAQ (reference sequence). The CDR3 spans 15 residues. Trimming took off 6 bases at V and 5 bases at J, with 19 bases between the two ends.

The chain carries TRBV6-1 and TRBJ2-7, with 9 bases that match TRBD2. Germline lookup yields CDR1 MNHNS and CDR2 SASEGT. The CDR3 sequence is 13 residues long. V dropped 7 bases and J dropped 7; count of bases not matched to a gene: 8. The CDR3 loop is CASIAGGRREQYF. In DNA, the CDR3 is TGTGCCAGCATCGCGGGGGGGCGCCGAGAGCAGTACTTC.